Sequencing of this T cell receptor (beta chain) was carried out in a study of a mutant IDH1 vaccine in newly diagnosed glioma. As concerns this clone: The antigen remains unidentified.

The assay was immunoSEQ multiplex PCR, and TCRdb's table has in-frame clones only and misses some. The sample lists about 66,000 clones, about 74% occurring once. Stated time point: week 35, safety follow-up. Doses of 300 ug of mutant IDH1 20-mer peptide were given with topical imiquimod. The TCR was taken from a man aged 45-65 years with glioma. The material sequenced was PBMCs, taken from a glioma patient whose treatment included an IDH1 peptide vaccine.

CDR3 sequence reads: CASSESSGGPGEQFF. In nucleotides, the CDR3 is TGTGCCAGCAGTGAGTCTAGCGGGGGCCCAGGGGAGCAGTTCTTC. The V call is TRBV6-4, the J call TRBJ2-1, with 10 nucleotides matching TRBD2. There are 15 residues in the CDR3. With 3 bases clipped from V and 10 bases from J, the junction kept 9 bases outside the gene matches. The germline CDR1 and CDR2 sequences are MRHNA and SNTAGT.